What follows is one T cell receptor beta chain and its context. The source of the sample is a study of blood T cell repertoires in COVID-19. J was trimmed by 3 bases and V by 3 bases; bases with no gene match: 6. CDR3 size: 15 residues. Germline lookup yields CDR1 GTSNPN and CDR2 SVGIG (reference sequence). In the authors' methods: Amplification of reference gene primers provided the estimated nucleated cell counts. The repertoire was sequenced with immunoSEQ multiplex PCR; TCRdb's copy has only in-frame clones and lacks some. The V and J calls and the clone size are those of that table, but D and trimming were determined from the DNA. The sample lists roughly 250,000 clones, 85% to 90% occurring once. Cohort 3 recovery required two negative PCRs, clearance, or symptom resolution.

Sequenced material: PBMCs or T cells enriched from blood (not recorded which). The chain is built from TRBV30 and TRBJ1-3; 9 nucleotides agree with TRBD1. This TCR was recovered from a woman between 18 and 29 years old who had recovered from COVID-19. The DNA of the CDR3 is TGTGCCTGGAGGGAACAGGGGGCGGTTGGAAACACCATATATTTT. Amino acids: CAWREQGAVGNTIYF.